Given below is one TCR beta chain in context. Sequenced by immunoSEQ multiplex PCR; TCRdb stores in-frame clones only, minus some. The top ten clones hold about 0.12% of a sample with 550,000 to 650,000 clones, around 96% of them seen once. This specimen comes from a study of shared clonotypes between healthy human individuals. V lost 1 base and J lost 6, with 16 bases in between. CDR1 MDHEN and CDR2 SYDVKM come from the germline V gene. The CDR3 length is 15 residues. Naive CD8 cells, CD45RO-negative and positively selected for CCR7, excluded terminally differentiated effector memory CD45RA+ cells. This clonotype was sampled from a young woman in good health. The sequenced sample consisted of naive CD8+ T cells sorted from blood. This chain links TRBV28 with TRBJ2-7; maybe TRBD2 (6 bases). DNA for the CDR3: TGTGCCAGCAGTTTATTGGTCGGCCCGGAGGGCGAGCAGTACTTC. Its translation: CASSLLVGPEGEQYF.